Listed here are 14 T cell receptor beta chains from one sample, sequenced in a study of shared clonotypes between healthy human individuals. The protocol was immunoSEQ multiplex PCR, while the TCRdb copy is restricted to in-frame clones and leaves out a portion. The table has approximately 1.4 million clones, 95% to 99% seen once; the top ten hold 0.45%. Material for sequencing was naive CD4+ T cells sorted from blood. Subset meaning: CD45RA+ positively selected. The receptors were gathered from a man aged 25 to 45 in good health.

This rearrangement joins TRBV5-1 to TRBJ2-7, with D perhaps TRBD1 or TRBD2 (5 bases each). This CDR3 spans 13 amino acids. Trimming shortened V by 7 bases and J by 4 bases, and 15 bases separated the two germline ends. In germline, CDR1 is SGHRS, CDR2 YFSETQ. The CDR3 DNA follows: TGCGCCAGCTTTCAGGGAGTTGGGTACGAGCAGTACTTC. Translated: CASFQGVGYEQYF.

The J gene is TRBJ2-1, the V gene TRBV19, with a weak D call TRBD1 (6 bases). Per germline, CDR1 LNHDA and CDR2 SQIVND (reference sequence). V was pared by 0 bases and J by 11 bases, with 11 bases between. The CDR3 loop spans 13 amino acids. The CDR3 coding sequence is TGTGCCAGTAGTATAGATCGACAGGATAAGCAGTTCTTC. This sequence encodes CASSIDRQDKQFF.

CDR3 sequence: CASSRGVQETQYF. CDR3 DNA sequence: TGTGCCAGCAGTAGGGGGGTTCAAGAGACCCAGTACTTC. The chain employs TRBV27 and TRBJ2-5; D may correspond to TRBD1 or TRBD2 (6 bases each). V lost 5 bases, J lost 2 bases, and 9 bases lay in between. The CDR3 runs to 13 residues. Germline lookup yields CDR1 MNHEY and CDR2 SMNVEV (reference sequence).

The V and J genes are TRBV28 and TRBJ2-7, with D unclear. Germline V gene lookup returns CDR1 MDHEN and CDR2 SYDVKM. With 6 bases removed from V and 0 bases from J, the gap between germline ends came to 18 bases. The CDR3 consists of 16 residues. The CDR3 DNA follows: TGTGCCAGCAGGGGAACCCATGAGGCCCCCTCCTACGAGCAGTACTTC. This gives the protein CASRGTHEAPSYEQYF.

A remark on this clone: Other DNA sequences in the sample encode the same CDR3. The V gene is TRBV28, the J gene TRBJ2-7; 10 positions match TRBD2. Trimming removed 3 bases from V and 3 bases from J; junction bases left unmatched: 2. CDR1 MDHEN and CDR2 SYDVKM come from the germline V gene. The CDR3 has 14 residues. CDR3 amino acids: CASSLLAGVYEQYF. Here the CDR3 DNA reads TGTGCCAGCAGTTTGCTAGCGGGAGTCTACGAGCAGTACTTC.

V and J are TRBV5-4 and TRBJ2-7; 16 nucleotides match TRBD2. V lost 0 bases and J lost 11; bases outside the gene matches: 8. The CDR3 loop spans 16 amino acids. Germline CDR1 is SGHNT and CDR2 is YYREEE (reference sequence). This CDR3 reads CASSLGTGTSGRVKYF. DNA for the CDR3: TGTGCCAGCAGCTTGGGGACCGGGACTAGCGGGAGGGTAAAGTACTTC.

The rearrangement uses TRBV2 and TRBJ2-1, with 10 bases matching TRBD2. Per the germline V gene, CDR1 is SNHLY and CDR2 is FYNNEI. V lost 3 bases, J lost 6 bases, and 5 bases stayed unmatched. The CDR3 runs to 15 residues. CDR3 amino acids: CASSEASGRPNEQFF. CDR3 bases: TGTGCCAGCAGTGAGGCTAGCGGGAGACCCAATGAGCAGTTCTTC.

The rearrangement joins TRBV27 to TRBJ1-2; D ambiguous. Trimming left V 4 bases short and J 8 bases short, with 23 bases between. This CDR3 is 16 amino acids long. From germline, CDR1 is MNHEY and CDR2 SMNVEV (reference sequence). The CDR3: CASSSFIVGPSRGYTF. DNA of the CDR3: TGTGCCAGCAGTTCATTCATTGTCGGCCCCTCTCGGGGCTACACCTTC.

The V and J genes are TRBV11-1 and TRBJ2-5; 11 bases match TRBD2. Germline V lookup: CDR1 SGHAT, CDR2 FQDESV (reference sequence). Unmatched junction bases numbered 9, after V lost 5 bases and J lost 4 bases. The CDR3 has 16 amino acids. The CDR3 DNA is TGTGCCAGCAGCATCCTTAGCGGGAGGGTTAGAGAGACCCAGTACTTC. Translation gives CASSILSGRVRETQYF.

This chain joins TRBV4-3 and TRBJ2-1, with TRBD1 identical over 7 bases. The V gene end was trimmed by 5 bases and the J gene end by 10 bases; junction bases not matched to a gene: 20. This CDR3 comprises 17 residues. Per germline, CDR1 LGHNA and CDR2 YSLEER. DNA for the CDR3: TGCGCCAGCAGCACCCCCCCGGGACAGACCTTTTTGGGAGAGCAGTTCTTC. It yields the protein CASSTPPGQTFLGEQFF.

In DNA form, the CDR3 reads TGTGCCAGCAGCTTTGGGGGGCCAGGGAGTTTCTACGAGCAGTACTTC. This codes for CASSFGGPGSFYEQYF. The chain uses TRBV5-4 and TRBJ2-7, with D perhaps assigned TRBD1 or TRBD2 (6 bases each). V lost 2 bases to trimming and J lost 3 bases, with 18 bases between them. In germline, CDR1 is SGHNT, CDR2 YYREEE (reference sequence). The CDR3 is 16 residues long.

The chain uses TRBV6-9 and TRBJ2-2, with 7 bases matching TRBD1. The CDR3 contains 16 residues. Germline V CDR1 and CDR2: MNHGY, SVAAGI. The ends lost 3 bases at V and 5 bases at J; junction bases unmatched: 9. The CDR3 is CASSYTRDRETGELFF. CDR3 bases: TGTGCCAGCAGTTACACTCGAGACAGGGAGACCGGGGAGCTGTTTTTT.

The genes are TRBV5-4 and TRBJ2-1; D might be TRBD1 (6 bases). Germline V CDR1 and CDR2: SGHNT, YYREEE (reference sequence). The CDR3 length is 13 residues. V lost 4 bases and J 9 bases, leaving 14 bases between the germline ends. The CDR3 loop reads CASSRVGAGEQFF. The CDR3 DNA reads as TGTGCCAGCAGCCGAGTGGGGGCGGGTGAGCAGTTCTTC.

The rearrangement links TRBV14 to TRBJ2-7; unclear D gene. Trimming took off 4 bases at V and 4 bases at J, with 17 bases between the two ends. The CDR3 extends over 15 amino acids. Germline V CDR1 and CDR2: SGHDN, FVKESK. CDR3 protein: CASSLGRNIAYEQYF. The CDR3 coding sequence is TGTGCCAGCAGCCTTGGACGAAATATCGCTTACGAGCAGTACTTC.